The subject of this entry is one T cell receptor (beta chain). This clone occurred once. Its antigen is currently not known. Within one base of it there is no much larger clone, and no base qualities were kept. TCRbeta CDR3 regions were amplified from genomic DNA using the immunoSEQ Assay, a bias-controlled multiplex PCR. As for the authors' bioinformatics: Within the assay, amplification of reference gene primers was used to estimate how many nucleated cells each sample contained. Sequence reads were collapsed and filtered to measure the absolute abundance of every unique TCRbeta CDR3 rearrangement. Productive Simpson clonality was computed per sample as the square root of Simpson's diversity index over productive rearrangements. In TCRdb, the immuneACCESS table is reduced to in-frame sequences with V and J assigned. These tables do not hold every clone; where another copy was compared, an unresolved V gene accounts for under half, and the others remain unexplained. That table furnishes V, J and clone size, whereas the DNA furnished D and trimming. Within this sample are roughly 100,000 clones, with around four fifths of them counted one time only. Jointly, the top ten make up 20% to 30% of the sample.

This sample is drawn from a study of blood T cell repertoires in COVID-19 (dated by TCRdb to 2020 to 2022). Notes on the research overall: Samples from collaborators originated in the United States, Italy and Spain and spanned both the acute and convalescent phases of COVID-19. The prospective study material was composed of cDNA or gDNA derived from T cells, B-cell-depleted T cells, or PBMCs. The dataset comprised deeply sampled blood TCRbeta repertoires from subjects exposed to, actively infected with, or recovered from COVID-19. The repertoires were released in a freely available public database intended as a resource for research on the immune response to SARS-CoV-2. The samples were drawn from two sources: the first 160 participants of the ongoing ImmuneRACE study, and 1,200 or so subjects contributed by 6 global collaborators. The sample metadata nearly always contained a de-identified subject ID, COVID-19 status, age in years and sex. Where available, HLA class I and class II types were obtained from metadata supplied by the sample provider rather than from assay-based typing.

Beyond this particular receptor, the publication reports: Clinical and demographic metadata were provided uncurated, with the amount varying by source and participant.

Whole blood was collected in K2EDTA tubes by collaborating institutions according to the institutions' own protocols. For TCRbeta analysis, collaborators shipped samples as frozen whole blood, isolated PBMCs, or DNA extracted from either of those sample types. This TCR came from a man aged 55 to 70 with acute or convalescent COVID-19. Sequencing used peripheral blood.

The CDR3 region has the sequence CATQPGSGNSYNEQFF. The DNA reads as follows: TGTGCCACTCAACCGGGTAGCGGGAACTCCTACAATGAGCAGTTCTTC. The chain couples TRBV19 to TRBJ2-1; TRBD2 agrees with 8 junctional bases. Reading from cysteine to phenylalanine, the CDR3 counts 16 amino acids. The sequence is cut down to CDR3 DNA, 48 bases in frame from base 1. From V the trimming removes 10 bases and from J it removes 0 bases, while the gene matches leave 11 bases of the junction unaccounted for. Per the germline V gene (reference sequence), LNHDA is the CDR1 and SQIVND is the CDR2.